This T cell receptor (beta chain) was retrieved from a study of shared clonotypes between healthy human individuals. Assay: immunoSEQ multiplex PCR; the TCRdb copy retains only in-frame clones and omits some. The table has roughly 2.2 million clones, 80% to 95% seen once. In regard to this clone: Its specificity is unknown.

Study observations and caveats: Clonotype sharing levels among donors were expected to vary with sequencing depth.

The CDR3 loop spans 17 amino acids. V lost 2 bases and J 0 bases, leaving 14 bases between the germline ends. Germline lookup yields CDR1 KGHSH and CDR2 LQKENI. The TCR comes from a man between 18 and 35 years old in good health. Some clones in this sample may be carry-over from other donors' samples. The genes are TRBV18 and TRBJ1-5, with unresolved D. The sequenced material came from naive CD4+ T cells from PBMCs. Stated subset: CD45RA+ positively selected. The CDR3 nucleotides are TGTGCCAGCTCACCAGGCGGCATTCGGACTAGCAATCAGCCCCAGCATTTT. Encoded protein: CASSPGGIRTSNQPQHF.